These T cell receptor beta chains were read from a single sample in a study of spatial heterogeneity in lung cancer. TCRdb reprocessed the 5' RACE reads via MiXCR and lists one record per CDR3 protein. The table shows 12,000 or so distinct CDR3 sequences, with approximately 5.5% occurring only once. Source: lung tumor tissue, taken at surgery. All receptors derive from a male donor with early-stage non-small cell lung cancer. Each CDR3 is given with its conserved first and last residue.

j_call | v_call | cdr3_aa
TRBJ1-2 | TRBV28 | CASSIQGGYGYTF
TRBJ2-5 | TRBV10-3 | CAIREQGGETQYF
TRBJ2-7 | TRBV20-1 | CSATDRSFNSYEQYF
TRBJ1-1 | TRBV28 | CASRPGGARTEAFF
TRBJ1-2 | TRBV7-9 | CASSLTGGTMDYTF
TRBJ1-1 | TRBV20-1 | CSAEYPGLNTEAFF
TRBJ2-5 | TRBV7-2 | CASSRLAGVQETQYF
TRBJ1-5 | TRBV20-1 | CSLGEGNSQPQHF
TRBJ2-5 | TRBV5-1 | CASSLLGSRETQYF
TRBJ2-1 | TRBV5-6 | CASSLGLAVYNEQFF
TRBJ1-1 | TRBV20-1 | CSAKDGLEAFF
TRBJ1-5 | TRBV28 | CASRWSNQPQHF
TRBJ2-7 | TRBV20-1 | CSASKTASYEQYF
TRBJ2-6 | TRBV20-1 | CSAEGGGANVLTF
TRBJ1-3 | TRBV2 | CASSSGHSSGNTIYF
TRBJ2-1 | TRBV3-1 | CASSRGLWNEQFF
TRBJ2-1 | TRBV5-1 | CASSSKASSGGAHNEQFF
TRBJ2-5 | TRBV6-6 | CASSYSTGAETQYF
TRBJ1-2 | TRBV10-3 | CAISGPYGYTF
TRBJ1-5 | TRBV7-8 | CASSPDRGDQPQHF
TRBJ2-6 | TRBV6-2/TRBV6-3 | CASSNRVAGANVLTF
TRBJ2-3 | TRBV29-1 | CSGQPTDTQYF
TRBJ2-2 | TRBV4-3 | CASSQGGLGWAGELFF
TRBJ1-2 | TRBV3-1 | CASSQKSQGNYGYTF
TRBJ2-5 | TRBV20-1 | CSARDRGLSETQYF
TRBJ1-2 | TRBV12-3/TRBV12-4 | CASSSQGAGGYGYTF
TRBJ2-2 | TRBV7-9 | CASRRSGGYTGELFF
TRBJ1-1 | TRBV10-3 | CAISESGGDTEAFF
TRBJ1-4 | TRBV5-1 | CASRRQGAEDEKLFF
TRBJ1-2 | TRBV7-9 | CASSPADRGLDYGYTF
TRBJ2-2 | TRBV29-1 | CSASGGPPNTGELFF
TRBJ1-2 | TRBV6-1 | CASSAVGASYGYTF
TRBJ2-1 | TRBV7-8 | CASSLRGSSSYNEQFF
TRBJ1-1 | TRBV28 | CAGGRSGTTEAFF
TRBJ2-7 | TRBV4-2 | CASSQVWQGVHEQYF
TRBJ2-7 | TRBV5-4 | CASSLGTSGSYEQYF
TRBJ2-7 | TRBV6-5 | CASRRTSGSSYEQYF
TRBJ2-1 | TRBV27 | CASTFLAGGPNEQFF
TRBJ1-2 | TRBV29-1 | CSVGFRASYGYTF
TRBJ2-7 | TRBV5-4 | CASSRDRGSYEQYF
TRBJ1-2 | TRBV29-1 | CSVTPLDTGYYGYTF
TRBJ2-7 | TRBV3-1 | CASSHPGGAYEQYF
TRBJ1-5 | TRBV6-2/TRBV6-3 | CASSLDGYSNQPQHF
TRBJ1-1 | TRBV6-1 | CASSDFGSTLEAFF
TRBJ2-1 | TRBV28 | CASSLQYNEQFF
TRBJ1-3 | TRBV4-3 | CASSHYRQGASGNTIYF
TRBJ2-7 | TRBV20-1 | CSALSRGRAYEQYF
TRBJ2-1 | TRBV3-1 | CASSPPGVNEQFF
TRBJ1-4 | TRBV4-2 | CASSRGATNEKLFF
TRBJ2-3 | TRBV7-2 | CASSSDSFTDTQYF